This is a list of T cell receptor beta chains from one sample in a study of T cell changes during pregnancy in multiple sclerosis. The assay was immunoSEQ multiplex PCR, and TCRdb's table has in-frame clones only and misses some. Here the sample spans some 93,000 clones, almost 95% being singletons. This specimen was peripheral blood, taken after pregnancy. The receptors derive from a female donor with multiple sclerosis, enrolled in a pregnancy study. CDR3s leave out the opening cysteine and the closing phenylalanine or tryptophan. Rows may omit the clone size; those that give it use once, few, many or a size class.

abundance: .; v_gene: TRBV4-2; CDR3aa: ASSQAQSYT
abundance: .; v_gene: TRBV4-2; CDR3aa: ASSQDGASGGYNEQF
abundance: few; v_gene: TRBV18; CDR3aa: ASSPPAGMDGTIY
abundance: .; v_gene: TRBV6-5; CDR3aa: ASSYSVAVAEAF
abundance: .; v_gene: TRBV19; CDR3aa: ASSIGGQTNQPQH
abundance: .; v_gene: TRBV5-1; CDR3aa: ASRDFTYEQY
abundance: .; v_gene: TRBV18; CDR3aa: ASSPPQVAGGPGEQY
abundance: .; v_gene: TRBV30; CDR3aa: AWSLQSYSNQPQH
abundance: .; v_gene: TRBV6-5; CDR3aa: ATLDRGSGNTIY
abundance: once; v_gene: TRBV6-5; CDR3aa: ASSYRREANTEAF
abundance: .; v_gene: TRBV7-8; CDR3aa: ASSRRTGGRYNEQF
abundance: .; v_gene: TRBV10-1; CDR3aa: ASSEPIQISGANVLT
abundance: .; v_gene: TRBV10-2; CDR3aa: ASSAAGDQPQH
abundance: .; v_gene: TRBV19; CDR3aa: ASSEGAPGLNNQPQH
abundance: .; v_gene: TRBV19; CDR3aa: ASSTGGYGYT
abundance: .; v_gene: TRBV6-1; CDR3aa: ASSLTGQTDTQY
abundance: once; v_gene: TRBV4-3; CDR3aa: ASSQVGGLDEQF
abundance: .; v_gene: TRBV11-2; CDR3aa: ASSLGRTVGEQF
abundance: .; v_gene: TRBV11-2; CDR3aa: ASSPGWGGSPLH
abundance: .; v_gene: TRBV2; CDR3aa: ASRGGTAGANVLT
abundance: once; v_gene: TRBV30; CDR3aa: GCPGRDYEQY
abundance: .; v_gene: TRBV5-6; CDR3aa: ASSLLSTDTQY
abundance: .; v_gene: TRBV6-1; CDR3aa: ASSELGQNTEAF
abundance: .; v_gene: TRBV18; CDR3aa: ASSPRGQGMGETQY
abundance: once; v_gene: TRBV5-1; CDR3aa: ASSLDPGAEAF
abundance: .; v_gene: TRBV4-3; CDR3aa: ASSQARMNTEAF